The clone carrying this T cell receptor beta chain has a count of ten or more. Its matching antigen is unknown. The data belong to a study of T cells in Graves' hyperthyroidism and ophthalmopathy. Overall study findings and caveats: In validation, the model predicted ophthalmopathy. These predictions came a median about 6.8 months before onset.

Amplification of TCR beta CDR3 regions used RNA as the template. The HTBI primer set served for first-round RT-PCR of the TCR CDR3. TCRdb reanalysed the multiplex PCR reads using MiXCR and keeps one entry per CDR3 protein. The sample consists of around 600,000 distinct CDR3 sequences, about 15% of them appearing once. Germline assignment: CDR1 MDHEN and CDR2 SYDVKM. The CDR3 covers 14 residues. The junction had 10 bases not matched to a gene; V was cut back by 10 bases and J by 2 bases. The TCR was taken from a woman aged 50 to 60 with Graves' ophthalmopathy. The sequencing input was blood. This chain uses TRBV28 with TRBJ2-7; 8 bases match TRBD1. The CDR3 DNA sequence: TGTGCCATAAACGACAGGGGCCATGCCTACGAGCAGTACTTC. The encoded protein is CAINDRGHAYEQYF.